Detailed here is one TCR beta chain. Original methodology: Quantification of nucleated cells was approximated via reference gene primer amplification. This table comes from immunoSEQ multiplex PCR, and its TCRdb copy is limited to in-frame clones, with some not included. V and J calls and clone size are those listed in that table; D and trimming were worked out from the DNA. This sample has about 270,000 clones, with 75% to 90% found just once. This record comes from a study of blood T cell repertoires in COVID-19. Study overall: Some COVID-19 samples were acute and others convalescent; all came from the United States, Italy and Spain.

Trimming shortened V by 6 bases and J by 0 bases, and 12 bases separated the two germline ends. The CDR3 covers 15 residues. Germline CDR1 reads LNHNV; CDR2 reads YYDKDF (reference sequence). The origin of this receptor is a woman in her thirties with acute COVID-19. Sequenced input: PBMCs or T cells enriched from blood (not recorded which). V is TRBV15 and J is TRBJ2-4; TRBD2 might be the D (5 bases). This chain's CDR3 is CATREVELAKNIQYF. The DNA for the CDR3 is TGTGCCACCAGGGAGGTGGAACTAGCCAAAAACATTCAGTACTTC.